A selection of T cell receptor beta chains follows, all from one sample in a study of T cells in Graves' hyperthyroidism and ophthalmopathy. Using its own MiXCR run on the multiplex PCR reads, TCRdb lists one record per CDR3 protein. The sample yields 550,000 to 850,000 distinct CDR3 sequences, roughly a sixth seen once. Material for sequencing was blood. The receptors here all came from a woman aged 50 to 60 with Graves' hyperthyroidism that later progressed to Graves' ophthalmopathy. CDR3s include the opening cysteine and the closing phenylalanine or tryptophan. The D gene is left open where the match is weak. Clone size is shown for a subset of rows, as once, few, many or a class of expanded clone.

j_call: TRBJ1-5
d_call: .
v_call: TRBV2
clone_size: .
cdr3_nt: TGTGCCAGCAGTGAAAGTTGGGGACCTCAGCCCCAGCATTTT
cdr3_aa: CASSESWGPQPQHF

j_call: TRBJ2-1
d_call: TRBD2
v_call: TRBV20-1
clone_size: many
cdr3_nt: TGCAGTGCTTACCTAGCGGGGGGAACCTACAATGAGCAGTTCTTC
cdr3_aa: CSAYLAGGTYNEQFF

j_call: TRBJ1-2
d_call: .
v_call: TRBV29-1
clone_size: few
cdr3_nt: TGCAGCGTTGCCCGCCGGACGGATTATGGCTACACCTTC
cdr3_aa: CSVARRTDYGYTF

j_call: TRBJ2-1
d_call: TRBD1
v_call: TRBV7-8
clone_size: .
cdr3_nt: TGTGCCAGTCAGGGGACAGGGGAAATTTACAATGAGCAGTTCTTC
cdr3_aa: CASQGTGEIYNEQFF

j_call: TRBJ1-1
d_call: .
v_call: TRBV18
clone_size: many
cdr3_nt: TGTGCCAGCTTTAAGAAGGACCCAAGATCGGGCACTGAAGCTTTCTTT
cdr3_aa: CASFKKDPRSGTEAFF

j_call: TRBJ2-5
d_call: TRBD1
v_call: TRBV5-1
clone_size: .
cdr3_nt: TGCGCCAGCAGCTTGGGACAGGGGTCCCAAGAGACCCAGTACTTC
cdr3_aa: CASSLGQGSQETQYF

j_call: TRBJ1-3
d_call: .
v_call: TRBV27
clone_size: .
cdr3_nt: TGTGCCAGCAGTTTAGGGTCGGGTGGAAACACCATATATTTT
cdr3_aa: CASSLGSGGNTIYF

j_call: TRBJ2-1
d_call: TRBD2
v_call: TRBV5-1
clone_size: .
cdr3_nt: TGCGCCAGCGGCGGGCGGGGGGCCGGGTATGAGCAGTTCTTC
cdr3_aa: CASGGRGAGYEQFF

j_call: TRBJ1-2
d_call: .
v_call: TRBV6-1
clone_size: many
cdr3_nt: TGTGCCAGCAGTAGTTGGACAGTTAAGGGGCCTAACTATGGCTACACCTTC
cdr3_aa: CASSSWTVKGPNYGYTF

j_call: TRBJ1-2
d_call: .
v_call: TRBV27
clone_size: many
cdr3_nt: TGTGCCAGCAGTTCATCAGGATCCTATGGCTACACCTTC
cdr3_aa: CASSSSGSYGYTF

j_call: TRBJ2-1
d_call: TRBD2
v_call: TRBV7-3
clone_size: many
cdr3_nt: TGTGCCAGCAGCCCCGGACTAGCGGGGATCAATGAGCAGTTCTTC
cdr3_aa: CASSPGLAGINEQFF

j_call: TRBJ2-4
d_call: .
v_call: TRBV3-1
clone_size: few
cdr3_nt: TGTGCCAGCAGCCAAGATCGCGGAGGATTTACCTCCAAAAACATTCAGTACTTC
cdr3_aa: CASSQDRGGFTSKNIQYF

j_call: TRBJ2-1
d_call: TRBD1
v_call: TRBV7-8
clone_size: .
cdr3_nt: TGTGCCAGCAGCCAGGACAGGGTGGAATACAATGAGCAGTTCTTC
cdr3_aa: CASSQDRVEYNEQFF

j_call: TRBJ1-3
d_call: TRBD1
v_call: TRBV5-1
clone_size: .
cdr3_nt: TGCGCCAGCAGCTTGGCCGACAGGGAAGACACCATATATTTT
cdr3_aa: CASSLADREDTIYF

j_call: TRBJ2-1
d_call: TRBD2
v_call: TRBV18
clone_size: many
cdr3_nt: TGTGCCAGCTCAACGGGACTAGGAGAGCGCGATGAGCAGTTCTTC
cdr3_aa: CASSTGLGERDEQFF

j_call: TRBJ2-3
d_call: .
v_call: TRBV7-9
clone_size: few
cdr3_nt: TGTGCCAGCAGCTTAGGTATCACGGAGGCAGATACGCAGTATTTT
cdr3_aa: CASSLGITEADTQYF

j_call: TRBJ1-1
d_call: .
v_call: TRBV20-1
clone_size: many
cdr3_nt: TGCAGTGCGACGAACGACGGAAGAAACACTGAAGCTTTCTTT
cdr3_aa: CSATNDGRNTEAFF

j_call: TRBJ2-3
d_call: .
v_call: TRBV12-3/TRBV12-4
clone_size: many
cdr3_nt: TGTGCCAGCAGTTTATTCCTCACTAGCACAGATACGCAGTATTTT
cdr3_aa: CASSLFLTSTDTQYF

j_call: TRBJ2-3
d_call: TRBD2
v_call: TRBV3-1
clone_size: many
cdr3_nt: TGTGCCAGCAGCCAGACAAAACGGACTAGCGGCAGCACAGATACGCAGTATTTT
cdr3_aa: CASSQTKRTSGSTDTQYF

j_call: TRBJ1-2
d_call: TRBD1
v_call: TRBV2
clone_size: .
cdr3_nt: TGTGCCAGCAGTGGGAGGGGGCAGAGAGGCTACACCTTC
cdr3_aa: CASSGRGQRGYTF

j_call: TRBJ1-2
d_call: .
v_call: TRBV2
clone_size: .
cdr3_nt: TGTGCCAGCACGATAGGGGGATTCTATGGCTACACCTTC
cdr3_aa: CASTIGGFYGYTF

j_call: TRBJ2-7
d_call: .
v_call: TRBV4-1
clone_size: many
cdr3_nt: TGCGCCAGCAGCCATAGGGACGGAAGCTCCTACGAGCAGTACTTC
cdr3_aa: CASSHRDGSSYEQYF

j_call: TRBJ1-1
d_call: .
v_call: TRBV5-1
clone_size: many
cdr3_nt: TGCGCCAGCAGCCTACCGACAGCCCCGGCTGAAGCTTTCTTT
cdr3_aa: CASSLPTAPAEAFF

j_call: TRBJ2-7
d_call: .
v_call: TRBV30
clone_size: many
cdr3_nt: TGTGCCTGGAGTGTAGTGTTGGGGTCATCCTACGAGCAGTACTTC
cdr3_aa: CAWSVVLGSSYEQYF

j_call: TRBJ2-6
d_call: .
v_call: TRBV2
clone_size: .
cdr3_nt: TGTGCCAGCAGGATACAGGGAACTGGGGCCAACGTCCTGACTTTC
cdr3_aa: CASRIQGTGANVLTF